The rows below give T cell receptor beta chains drawn from one sample of a study of blood T cell repertoires in COVID-19. TCRdb's copy holds only in-frame clones and misses some; the assay was immunoSEQ multiplex PCR. Altogether almost 20,000 clones are present, about 85% being singletons, with the ten largest covering less than 35%. Sequenced input: peripheral blood. These receptors were taken from a human donor with active COVID-19. The donor label of this sample is uncertain. The CDR3 runs from the conserved cysteine through the conserved F or W. The D gene is left open where the match is weak. Expanded clones are given a class, and other clones once, few, many or no size at all.

CDR3 protein | CDR3 DNA | J gene | D gene | V gene | clone size
CASSPGTSGRARTGELFF | TGTGCCAGCAGCCCTGGGACTAGCGGGAGGGCCCGCACCGGGGAGCTGTTTTTT | TRBJ2-2 | TRBD2 | TRBV5-4 | NA
CASSAKSRGTEAFF | TGTGCCAGCAGCGCTAAGAGTAGGGGAACTGAAGCTTTCTTT | TRBJ1-1 | NA | TRBV21-1 | NA
CASSQGGAAYEQYF | TGTGCCAGCAGCCAGGGAGGGGCAGCCTACGAGCAGTACTTC | TRBJ2-7 | TRBD2 | TRBV5-4 | few
CASTQRGASGELFF | TGTGCCAGTACCCAACGGGGGGCGAGCGGGGAGCTGTTTTTT | TRBJ2-2 | NA | TRBV19 | NA
CASSPQDPYTGELFF | TGCGCCAGCAGCCCCCAGGATCCTTACACCGGGGAGCTGTTTTTT | TRBJ2-2 | NA | TRBV4-1 | NA
CASSPNRGLLSGANVLTF | TGTGCCAGCAGCCCGAACAGGGGCCTCCTCTCTGGGGCCAACGTCCTGACTTTC | TRBJ2-6 | TRBD1 | TRBV14 | NA
CASSPRPTSLSETQYF | TGTGCCAGCAGCCCGCGCCCGACTAGCCTTTCGGAAACCCAGTACTTC | TRBJ2-5 | TRBD2 | TRBV7-9 | NA
CASSLRPTGPNSPLHF | TGTGCCAGCAGCTTAAGGCCGACAGGACCCAATTCACCCCTCCACTTT | TRBJ1-6 | NA | TRBV7-2 | once
CAWIRQGRTEAFF | TGTGCCTGGATCCGACAGGGCCGGACTGAAGCTTTCTTT | TRBJ1-1 | TRBD1 | TRBV30 | NA
CASTSWAQGVGNIQYF | TGTGCCAGCACCTCTTGGGCACAGGGGGTTGGAAACATTCAGTACTTC | TRBJ2-4 | TRBD1 | TRBV5-6 | NA
CASSPGQGMVEQYF | TGTGCCAGCTCACCGGGACAGGGGATGGTCGAGCAGTACTTC | TRBJ2-7 | TRBD1 | TRBV18 | few
CASSFMTSGRDTEAFF | TGTGCCAGCAGTTTTATGACCTCAGGGCGGGATACTGAAGCTTTCTTT | TRBJ1-1 | NA | TRBV27 | NA
CASSTRERGGRDEQFF | TGTGCCAGCAGCACCAGAGAGCGGGGGGGCCGAGATGAGCAGTTCTTC | TRBJ2-1 | TRBD2 | TRBV7-8 | NA
CASRKTGGDGYTF | TGTGCCAGCAGAAAAACAGGGGGAGATGGCTACACCTTC | TRBJ1-2 | TRBD1 | TRBV28 | NA
CASRDLQGEPQHF | TGTGCCAGCAGAGACCTCCAAGGGGAGCCCCAGCATTTT | TRBJ1-5 | NA | TRBV27 | NA
CASSYSAGGYEQYF | TGTGCCAGCAGTTATTCAGCGGGAGGATACGAGCAGTACTTC | TRBJ2-7 | TRBD2 | TRBV28 | NA
CASSQGYRYSGNTIYF | TGCGCCAGCAGCCAAGGTTACAGGTACTCTGGAAACACCATATATTTT | TRBJ1-3 | NA | TRBV4-1 | NA
CAIRGPGGPYEQYF | TGTGCCATCAGGGGACCGGGGGGCCCCTACGAGCAGTACTTC | TRBJ2-7 | NA | TRBV10-3 | NA
CASSASRDLNSPLHF | TGCGCCAGCAGCGCCTCCCGGGACTTGAATTCACCCCTCCACTTT | TRBJ1-6 | NA | TRBV4-1 | NA
CASSQSETDTQYF | TGTGCCAGCTCACAGTCAGAAACAGATACGCAGTATTTT | TRBJ2-3 | NA | TRBV18 | NA
CASRLMNGSPLHF | TGTGCCAGCCGCCTAATGAATGGTTCACCCCTCCACTTT | TRBJ1-6 | NA | TRBV11-2 | NA
CASSSPIAGESYNEQFF | TGTGCCAGCAGCTCCCCTATAGCGGGAGAGTCCTACAATGAGCAGTTCTTC | TRBJ2-1 | TRBD2 | TRBV7-6 | NA